This TCR beta chain derives from a study of shared clonotypes between healthy human individuals. Whole-study results and caveats: Memory subsets generally showed smaller estimated richness than naive subsets did.

Germline V gene data show CDR1 as MDHEN and CDR2 as SYDVKM. The CDR3 consists of 15 residues. V was cut by 7 bases and J by 4 bases, with 18 bases left in between. Researchers partitioned CD4+ cells into CD45RA+ naive and CD45RA-negative memory subsets. Note on this clone: Its matching antigen is unknown.

Template for every sorted-subset replicate PCR totaled around 210 ng DNA, 25,000 to 35,000 T cell genomes. Authors' analysis steps: There were no quality scores in the junction-only immunoSEQ sequences, so filtering differed. The method was immunoSEQ multiplex PCR; TCRdb's version includes in-frame clones alone and lacks a portion of them. For V, J and clone size, that table is used; D and trimming come from the DNA. The table has more than 200,000 clones, 50% to 80% seen once. The TCR comes from a man younger than 45 in good health. The sample comprised memory CD4+ T cells sorted from blood. As for subset: CD45RA-negative fraction. The V gene is TRBV28, the J gene TRBJ2-3; no definite D call. In DNA form, the CDR3 reads TGTGCCAGCACCCCTACGGGCCGGTCGTCAGATACGCAGTATTTT. It encodes CASTPTGRSSDTQYF.